This passage covers 29 T cell receptor beta chains from one sample sequenced in a study of cytomegalovirus exposure and HLA in healthy donors. Amplification used 60 Vbeta primers and 13 Jbeta primers. This table comes from immunoSEQ multiplex PCR, and its TCRdb copy is limited to in-frame clones, with some not included. The top ten hold 6% to 7.5% of the sample, which has about 160,000 clones, about 65% seen once. Sequencing was done on a sample of PBMCs. These receptor sequences come from a man aged 40-49 years in good health and CMV-seropositive.

This chain connects TRBV6-6 to TRBJ1-6, with D unresolved. CDR3 length: 14 residues. Germline V gives CDR1 MNHNY, CDR2 SVGAGI (reference sequence). V was pared by 4 bases and J by 6 bases, with 10 bases between. The CDR3 loop reads CASSSRTGNSPLHF. The CDR3 DNA is TGTGCCAGCAGTTCCAGGACTGGTAATTCACCCCTCCACTTT.

The V and J genes are TRBV6-6 and TRBJ1-2; D gene unclear. Trimming took off 7 bases at V and 4 bases at J, with 13 bases between the two ends. Germline V gives CDR1 MNHNY, CDR2 SVGAGI (reference sequence). The CDR3 is 13 residues long. The CDR3 nucleotides are TGTGCCAGCATCGAAGACACATTCTATGGCTACACCTTC. It codes for CASIEDTFYGYTF.

Only a few counts were recorded for this clone. This chain joins TRBV9 and TRBJ2-7, with 9 bases aligning to TRBD1. The CDR3 sequence is 14 residues long. With V trimmed by 4 bases and J by 4 bases, 6 bases remained unmatched. CDR1 is SGDLS and CDR2 is YYNGEE in the germline V gene. CDR3 loop: CASSPLTGGYEQYF. For the CDR3, the DNA is TGTGCCAGCAGCCCCTTGACAGGGGGATACGAGCAGTACTTC.

The V gene is TRBV7-9, the J gene TRBJ1-2; unclear D gene. The CDR3 loop spans 14 amino acids. V was pared by 1 base and J by 4 bases, with 10 bases between. Germline V gene lookup returns CDR1 SEHNR and CDR2 FQNEAQ (reference sequence). CDR3 nucleotide sequence: TGTGCCAGCAGCTTAGGGGCCCATCTCTATGGCTACACCTTC. Its protein product is CASSLGAHLYGYTF.

The rearrangement links TRBV29-1 to TRBJ2-7, with 7 bases lining up with TRBD1. Germline CDR1 is SQVTM and CDR2 is ANQGSEA. The CDR3 has 11 amino acids. Trimming at V came to 7 bases and at J to 7 bases, leaving 7 bases not matched to a gene. This chain's CDR3 is CSAMTGQEQYF. The CDR3 coding sequence is TGCAGCGCTATGACAGGGCAGGAGCAGTACTTC.

V is TRBV5-4 and J is TRBJ1-2; the match to TRBD1 covers 7 bases. Germline trimming cut 1 base from V and 5 bases from J; bases unmatched to any gene: 8. Germline assignment: CDR1 SGHNT and CDR2 YYREEE (reference sequence). The CDR3 contains 15 residues. CDR3 in amino acids: CASSLSQGVGYGYTF. In DNA, the CDR3 is TGTGCCAGCAGCTTGTCGCAGGGGGTAGGGTATGGCTACACCTTC.

The CDR3: CASSTRNRGQTSNTEAFF. CDR3 DNA: TGTGCCAGCAGCACCAGGAACAGGGGCCAGACCTCGAACACTGAAGCTTTCTTT. The rearrangement joins TRBV4-2 to TRBJ1-1; TRBD1 aligns across 7 bases. CDR1 is LGHNA and CDR2 is YNFKEQ in the germline V gene. Trimming cost V 5 bases and J 1 base; bases outside gene matches: 16. The CDR3 runs to 18 residues.

V gene TRBV6-5 combines with J gene TRBJ1-2, with 7 bases that match TRBD1. Germline lookup yields CDR1 MNHEY and CDR2 SVGAGI. The CDR3 runs to 15 residues. V was clipped by 6 bases and J by 2 bases; unmatched bases: 9. The CDR3 bases are TGTGCCAGCAGGGAAACAGGGGCCTCCAACTATGGCTACACCTTC. It codes for CASRETGASNYGYTF.

The V call is TRBV5-1, the J call TRBJ2-1; 12 bases line up with TRBD2. Trimming took 6 bases from V and 4 from J; bases not matched to a gene: 2. Germline V CDR1 and CDR2: SGHRS, YFSETQ. CDR3 length: 14 amino acids. CDR3 region: CASTSGGGYNEQFF. CDR3 sequence (DNA): TGCGCCAGCACTAGCGGGGGGGGATACAATGAGCAGTTCTTC.

This clone was found a few times. V and J are TRBV5-4 and TRBJ2-2; unclear D gene. The CDR3 runs to 14 residues. V lost 0 bases and J 1 base, leaving 4 bases between the germline ends. CDR1 and CDR2 (germline): SGHNT, YYREEE (reference sequence). The CDR3: CASSLDLNTGELFF. The CDR3 bases are TGTGCCAGCAGCTTGGACTTGAACACCGGGGAGCTGTTTTTT.

This rearrangement joins TRBV19 to TRBJ1-5; no clear D. Per germline, CDR1 LNHDA and CDR2 SQIVND (reference sequence). CDR3 length equals 16 residues. Trimming pared 3 bases from V and 2 bases from J, leaving 14 bases between. The CDR3 DNA reads TGTGCCAGTAGTATCATCTACCCCTCGGGCAATCAGCCCCAGCATTTT. Residues: CASSIIYPSGNQPQHF.

The chain combines TRBV28 with TRBJ2-3; 11 bases align to TRBD1. V lost 2 bases to trimming and J lost 5 bases; unmatched junction nucleotides: 3. The CDR3 is 15 amino acids. Germline V gene data show CDR1 as MDHEN and CDR2 as SYDVKM. The CDR3 DNA reads TGTGCCAGCAGTTTAGGGACAGGGGGGAGAGATACGCAGTATTTT. This translates into CASSLGTGGRDTQYF.

The V gene is TRBV4-2, the J gene TRBJ1-2; D is perhaps TRBD1 (5 bases). The CDR3 contains 15 residues. V lost 2 bases, J lost 7 bases, and 17 bases lay in between. Germline lookup yields CDR1 LGHNA and CDR2 YNFKEQ. The CDR3: CASSQSGGARGGYTF. The CDR3 DNA reads as TGTGCCAGCAGCCAATCGGGAGGGGCTCGGGGTGGCTACACCTTC.

The chain carries TRBV7-3 and TRBJ2-1, with no clear D. The CDR3 runs 14 residues. Germline CDR1 reads SGHTA; CDR2 reads FQGTGA. V lost 2 bases, J lost 7 bases, and 12 bases lay in between. The CDR3 reads CASSLAETSNEQFF. CDR3 sequence (DNA): TGTGCCAGCAGCTTAGCGGAAACCTCAAATGAGCAGTTCTTC.

The CDR3 reads CASGPYRDTEAFF. CDR3 nucleotides: TGTGCCAGCGGCCCATACCGGGACACTGAAGCTTTCTTT. The chain carries TRBV2 and TRBJ1-1; D is undetermined. V lost 8 bases and J lost 3, with 13 bases in between. The CDR3 length is 13 residues. Germline V gives CDR1 SNHLY, CDR2 FYNNEI. The complete variable domain, with remaining parts taken from reference TRBV2 and TRBJ1-1, reads EPEVTQTPSHQVTQMGQEVILRCVPISNHLYFYWYRQILGQKVEFLVSFYNNEISEKSEIFDDQFSVERPDGSNFTLKIRSTKLEDSAMYFCASGPYRDTEAFFGQGTRLTVV.

The chain joins TRBV7-2 to TRBJ2-1; D is perhaps TRBD2 (6 bases). Germline V gene data show CDR1 as SGHTA and CDR2 as FQGNSA. V lost 5 bases, J lost 3 bases, and 14 bases lay in between. The CDR3 runs 15 residues. The CDR3 is CASSPEAAGYNEQFF. DNA for the CDR3: TGTGCCAGCAGCCCCGAGGCAGCGGGCTACAATGAGCAGTTCTTC.

There are a few counts of this clone. CDR3 loop: CASSPRRGNTGELFF. The CDR3 nucleotides are TGTGCCAGCAGCCCCCGTAGGGGCAACACCGGGGAGCTGTTTTTT. The rearrangement uses TRBV9 and TRBJ2-2, with D tentatively TRBD1 (5 bases). Germline CDR1 and CDR2: SGDLS and YYNGEE. The V gene lost 4 bases and the J gene lost 2 bases, with 12 bases spanning the gap. The CDR3 loop spans 15 amino acids.

This chain uses TRBV6-6 with TRBJ1-3; 7 positions match TRBD1. The V gene's germline CDR1 is MNHNY and CDR2 SVGAGI (reference sequence). This CDR3 contains 15 residues. Unmatched junction bases numbered 1, after V lost 1 base and J lost 1 base. The CDR3 nucleotides read TGTGCCAGCAGTTACTTGGGACAGTCTGGAAACACCATATATTTT. This encodes CASSYLGQSGNTIYF.

This clone has only a few counts. This sequence joins TRBV14 and TRBJ2-6, with 8 bases that match TRBD1. V shed 1 base and J 1 base; nucleotides not matched to a gene: 9. Per the germline V gene, CDR1 is SGHDN and CDR2 is FVKESK. The CDR3 contains 19 residues. CDR3 in amino acids: CASSQVGRGRRSGANVLTF. The DNA for the CDR3 is TGTGCCAGCAGCCAAGTGGGCAGGGGGCGCAGATCTGGGGCCAACGTCCTGACTTTC.

V gene TRBV7-8 combines with J gene TRBJ2-5; 15 bases map to TRBD2. The CDR3 runs 14 residues. Germline values: CDR1 SGHVS, CDR2 FQNEAQ. Trimming at V came to 5 bases and at J to 5 bases, leaving 0 bases not matched to a gene. The CDR3 reads CASSGLAGGETQYF. In DNA, the CDR3 is TGTGCCAGCAGCGGACTAGCGGGGGGGGAGACCCAGTACTTC.

The chain uses TRBV27 and TRBJ2-3; tentatively, D is TRBD2 (6 bases). Trimming took off 8 bases at V and 2 bases at J, with 11 bases between the two ends. Germline V lookup: CDR1 MNHEY, CDR2 SMNVEV (reference sequence). The CDR3 covers 13 residues. CDR3 residues: CASRRDSTDTQYF. For the CDR3, the DNA is TGTGCCAGCCGCAGGGACTCCACAGATACGCAGTATTTT.

The chain is built from TRBV15 and TRBJ2-1; TRBD2 matches at 12 bases. After removal of 5 bases from V and 4 bases from J, the junction contained 6 bases not matched to a gene. The CDR3 consists of 16 residues. Germline V gene data show CDR1 as LNHNV and CDR2 as YYDKDF (reference sequence). The DNA for the CDR3 is TGTGCCACCAGCTCCCGGACTAGCGGGGCATACAATGAGCAGTTCTTC. It translates to CATSSRTSGAYNEQFF.

This chain uses TRBV6-5 with TRBJ1-2; D is uncertain. The CDR3 loop spans 13 amino acids. V lost 2 bases to trimming and J lost 7 bases, with 11 bases between them. CDR1 is MNHEY and CDR2 is SVGAGI in the germline V gene. The CDR3 reads CASSYDGGSGYTF. Here the CDR3 DNA reads TGTGCCAGCAGTTACGACGGAGGGTCTGGCTACACCTTC.

The chain couples TRBV6-1 to TRBJ2-7; tentative D call: TRBD2 (6 bases). The ends were cut back, 2 bases at V and 7 bases at J, with 27 bases in the middle. This CDR3 spans 18 amino acids. CDR1 is MNHNS and CDR2 is SASEGT in the germline V gene. The CDR3 region has the DNA TGTGCCAGCAGTGAATCCCTCCTCGGGAGTCAGGGTGTTATGGAGCAGTACTTC. This codes for CASSESLLGSQGVMEQYF.

V gene TRBV6-6 combines with J gene TRBJ1-2; no clear D gene. The CDR3 is 12 residues long. With 7 bases removed from V and 8 bases from J, the gap between germline ends came to 14 bases. CDR1 is MNHNY, CDR2 SVGAGI, per germline (reference sequence). The CDR3 is CASNQQSGGYTF. CDR3 nucleotide sequence: TGTGCCAGCAATCAACAGTCGGGGGGCTACACCTTC.

The chain has TRBV29-1 and TRBJ2-1; 8 nucleotides agree with TRBD2. CDR1 is SQVTM and CDR2 is ANQGSEA in the germline V gene. After removal of 7 bases from V and 2 bases from J, the junction contained 10 bases not matched to a gene. The CDR3 is 15 amino acids. This CDR3 is CSASGAGVPYNEQFF. The CDR3, as DNA: TGCAGCGCCTCAGGAGCGGGGGTACCCTACAATGAGCAGTTCTTC.

This clone was counted between two and nine times. The chain has TRBV7-3 and TRBJ1-2, with D unclear. Trimming cost V 5 bases and J 3 bases, with 16 bases left between them. Germline CDR1 reads SGHTA; CDR2 reads FQGTGA. The CDR3 covers 15 residues. CDR3 amino acids: CASSPGRRYHYGYTF. The CDR3 region has the DNA TGTGCCAGCAGCCCAGGCAGGCGCTATCACTATGGCTACACCTTC.

The V call is TRBV19, the J call TRBJ2-7; no clear D gene. V shed 5 bases and J shed 3 bases, with 17 bases lying between them. Looked up from germline, CDR1 is LNHDA and CDR2 is SQIVND (reference sequence). The CDR3 spans 15 residues. The CDR3 DNA reads TGTGCCAGTAGTGGGTCAGACTCCAGCCTCTACGAGCAGTACTTC. Amino acid sequence: CASSGSDSSLYEQYF. Drawing the rest from reference TRBV19 and TRBJ2-7, the complete variable domain is DGGITQSPKYLFRKEGQNVTLSCEQNLNHDAMYWYRQDPGQGLRLIYYSQIVNDFQKGDIAEGYSVSREKKESFPLTVTSAQKNPTAFYLCASSGSDSSLYEQYFGPGTRLTVT.

The chain uses TRBV19 and TRBJ1-2, with TRBD1 matching over 7 bases. J lost 5 bases, V lost 5 bases, and 11 bases had no gene match. Germline CDR1 and CDR2: LNHDA and SQIVND (reference sequence). The CDR3 covers 15 residues. The CDR3 here is CASSRQGGDQYGYTF. In DNA form, the CDR3 reads TGTGCCAGTAGTCGACAGGGTGGGGATCAGTATGGCTACACCTTC. Drawing the rest from reference TRBV19 and TRBJ1-2, the complete variable domain is DGGITQSPKYLFRKEGQNVTLSCEQNLNHDAMYWYRQDPGQGLRLIYYSQIVNDFQKGDIAEGYSVSREKKESFPLTVTSAQKNPTAFYLCASSRQGGDQYGYTFGSGTRLTVV.